This T cell receptor beta chain was identified during a study of cytomegalovirus exposure and HLA in healthy donors. Both 60 Vbeta primers and 13 Jbeta primers went into the PCR. Produced via immunoSEQ multiplex PCR; TCRdb's table is partial and in-frame only. The sample lists 100,000 to 150,000 clones, roughly 86% occurring once. The CDR3 is 13 residues long. Trimming pared 5 bases from V and 6 bases from J, leaving 13 bases between. From germline, CDR1 is SGHTA and CDR2 FQGTGA. This TCR came from a man aged 18 to 30 in good health and CMV-seronegative. Sequencing input: PBMCs. The genes are TRBV7-3 and TRBJ1-2; perhaps TRBD1 as D (5 bases). In nucleotides, the CDR3 is TGTGCCAGCAGCCCGGGGGGGACGAATGGCTACACCTTC. This translates into CASSPGGTNGYTF.